These T cell receptor beta chains were read from a single sample in a study of control samples from healthy donors and cancer patients. Sequencing was performed with immunoSEQ multiplex PCR; in TCRdb, only in-frame clones are kept and a portion is missing. Of 150,000 to 170,000 clones listed, 85% to 95% are singletons. The sample taken for sequencing was blood. The source is a man aged 35-49 years in good health. Each CDR3 is given with its conserved first and last residue. D genes are given only for firm matches.

cdr3_nt | cdr3_aa | j_call | d_call | v_call
TGTGCCAGCAGCAATCGGGAACATTCGAGCTTCACAGATACGCAGTATTTT | CASSNREHSSFTDTQYF | TRBJ2-3 | - | TRBV21-1
TGTGCCAGCAGTCAGGGGACTCTAAACAGAAGATGGGGAAACACCATATATTTT | CASSQGTLNRRWGNTIYF | TRBJ1-3 | - | TRBV6-6
TGTGCCAGCTCAGCCCGACAGACAGGAGGAGGAAACACCATATATTTT | CASSARQTGGGNTIYF | TRBJ1-3 | - | TRBV18
TGTGCCAGCAGCTTAGCGGCCAGTGGCTACACCTTC | CASSLAASGYTF | TRBJ1-2 | - | TRBV7-9
TGTGCCAGCAGTAAGAGGTGGACACCCCTCCACTTT | CASSKRWTPLHF | TRBJ1-6 | - | TRBV12-3/TRBV12-4
TGCAGCGTAGGGGGACAGGGGAATTGGGAGACCCAGTACTTC | CSVGGQGNWETQYF | TRBJ2-5 | TRBD1 | TRBV29-1
TGTGCCAGAAGCCTGGGGAATGCGCAGTATTTT | CARSLGNAQYF | TRBJ2-3 | - | TRBV5-3
TGCGCCAGCAGCCAAGTGGGACTAGCGGGGGCGAACACCGGGGAGCTGTTTTTT | CASSQVGLAGANTGELFF | TRBJ2-2 | TRBD2 | TRBV4-1
TGTGCCGGCAGTCAAACAGGGTCGGGTTTTGAAGCTTTCTTT | CAGSQTGSGFEAFF | TRBJ1-1 | - | TRBV5-4
TGTGCCACCAGTGGGGGGCCGGGGTTTAACTATGGCTACACCTTC | CATSGGPGFNYGYTF | TRBJ1-2 | - | TRBV24-1